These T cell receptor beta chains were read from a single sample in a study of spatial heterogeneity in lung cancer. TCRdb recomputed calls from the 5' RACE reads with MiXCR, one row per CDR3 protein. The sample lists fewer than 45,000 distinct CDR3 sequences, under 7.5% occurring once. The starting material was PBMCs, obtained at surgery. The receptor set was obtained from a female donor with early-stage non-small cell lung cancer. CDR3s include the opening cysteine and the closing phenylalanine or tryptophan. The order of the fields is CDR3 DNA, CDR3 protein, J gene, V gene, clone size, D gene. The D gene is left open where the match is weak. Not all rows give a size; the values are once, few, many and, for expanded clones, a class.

CDR3nt: TGTGCCATCAGTGAGTCGGGGTCTGACAATCAGCCCCAGCATTTT; CDR3aa: CAISESGSDNQPQHF; j_gene: TRBJ1-5; v_gene: TRBV10-3; abundance: many; d_gene: NA
CDR3nt: TGCGCCAGCAGCCAAGAAGGTCAGTACGGCTACAATGAGCAGTTCTTC; CDR3aa: CASSQEGQYGYNEQFF; j_gene: TRBJ2-1; v_gene: TRBV4-1; abundance: many; d_gene: NA
CDR3nt: TGTGCCAGCAGTCCGTCCGGACAGGGGGCTTCATACGAGCAGTACTTC; CDR3aa: CASSPSGQGASYEQYF; j_gene: TRBJ2-7; v_gene: TRBV27; abundance: NA; d_gene: TRBD1
CDR3nt: TGTGCCAGCAGCTTAGGGCAGGCCAGTGGCTATGGCTACACCTTC; CDR3aa: CASSLGQASGYGYTF; j_gene: TRBJ1-2; v_gene: TRBV7-9; abundance: NA; d_gene: NA
CDR3nt: TGTGCCAGCAGCTTAGATGGGACAGGGCGTGAAGCTTTCTTT; CDR3aa: CASSLDGTGREAFF; j_gene: TRBJ1-1; v_gene: TRBV7-2; abundance: many; d_gene: TRBD1
CDR3nt: TGTGCCAGCAAACTACAGCATGATCAGCCCCAGCATTTT; CDR3aa: CASKLQHDQPQHF; j_gene: TRBJ1-5; v_gene: TRBV28; abundance: many; d_gene: NA
CDR3nt: TGTGCCAGCAGTCGGGACTACTCCACAGATACGCAGTATTTT; CDR3aa: CASSRDYSTDTQYF; j_gene: TRBJ2-3; v_gene: TRBV6-1; abundance: many; d_gene: TRBD2
CDR3nt: TGTGCCAGCAGTTTGCAGGGGCGACCAACTAATGAAAAACTGTTTTTT; CDR3aa: CASSLQGRPTNEKLFF; j_gene: TRBJ1-4; v_gene: TRBV12-3/TRBV12-4; abundance: many; d_gene: NA
CDR3nt: TGCGCCAGCAGCAGAGACAGGTTCTCTGATGGCTACACCTTC; CDR3aa: CASSRDRFSDGYTF; j_gene: TRBJ1-2; v_gene: TRBV5-1; abundance: few; d_gene: NA
CDR3nt: TGTGCCAGCAGTCGCAGAATTCAGAGAGATTATAATGAAAAACTGTTTTTT; CDR3aa: CASSRRIQRDYNEKLFF; j_gene: TRBJ1-4; v_gene: TRBV7-9; abundance: NA; d_gene: NA
CDR3nt: TGTGCCAGCAGTCACTCAGGACAGGGACTAAATACGCAGTATTTT; CDR3aa: CASSHSGQGLNTQYF; j_gene: TRBJ2-3; v_gene: TRBV11-2; abundance: many; d_gene: NA
CDR3nt: TGCAGTGCTAGTCGCCGTTCTAACTATGGCTACACCTTC; CDR3aa: CSASRRSNYGYTF; j_gene: TRBJ1-2; v_gene: TRBV20-1; abundance: NA; d_gene: NA
CDR3nt: TGTGCCAGCAGTCGAGACAGGGGGGTCAATCAGCCCCAGCATTTT; CDR3aa: CASSRDRGVNQPQHF; j_gene: TRBJ1-5; v_gene: TRBV6-5; abundance: NA; d_gene: TRBD1
CDR3nt: TGTGCCAGCAGCCAAAGGTTAGGGGGCGGGAGGACTGAAGCTTTCTTT; CDR3aa: CASSQRLGGGRTEAFF; j_gene: TRBJ1-1; v_gene: TRBV3-1; abundance: few; d_gene: TRBD1
CDR3nt: TGTGCCAGCACCTCGGGAGGGGCAGCCAAAACTGAAGCTTTCTTT; CDR3aa: CASTSGGAAKTEAFF; j_gene: TRBJ1-1; v_gene: TRBV28; abundance: few; d_gene: NA
CDR3nt: TGTGCCAGCAGCGGTCGAAGAGCGGGGGGCCCAGTCCAAGAGACCCAGTACTTC; CDR3aa: CASSGRRAGGPVQETQYF; j_gene: TRBJ2-5; v_gene: TRBV3-1; abundance: many; d_gene: TRBD2
CDR3nt: TGTGCCAACAACCCGCGGGACAGGGGCATCTACGAGCAGTACTTC; CDR3aa: CANNPRDRGIYEQYF; j_gene: TRBJ2-7; v_gene: TRBV6-1; abundance: NA; d_gene: TRBD1
CDR3nt: TGTGCCATCAGTGCGGGACTATTCAATGAGCAGTTCTTC; CDR3aa: CAISAGLFNEQFF; j_gene: TRBJ2-1; v_gene: TRBV10-3; abundance: many; d_gene: TRBD2
CDR3nt: TGTGCCAGCGGGGGGGGCCTAACTAATGAAAAACTGTTTTTT; CDR3aa: CASGGGLTNEKLFF; j_gene: TRBJ1-4; v_gene: TRBV2; abundance: few; d_gene: NA
CDR3nt: TGTGCCAGCAGCCGGACTAGCGGGCACACCGGGGAGCTGTTTTTT; CDR3aa: CASSRTSGHTGELFF; j_gene: TRBJ2-2; v_gene: TRBV7-2; abundance: few; d_gene: TRBD2
CDR3nt: TGTGCCAGCAGTTACCAAGCCCTGACAGGGGGTGACTATGGCTACACCTTC; CDR3aa: CASSYQALTGGDYGYTF; j_gene: TRBJ1-2; v_gene: TRBV6-6; abundance: NA; d_gene: TRBD1
CDR3nt: TGCAGTGCTAGAGATGGGGCGGGGTTTAATGAGCAGTTCTTC; CDR3aa: CSARDGAGFNEQFF; j_gene: TRBJ2-1; v_gene: TRBV20-1; abundance: many; d_gene: NA
CDR3nt: TGTGCCAGCGGAAAGGTCCAGGGGATGAACTATGGCTACACCTTC; CDR3aa: CASGKVQGMNYGYTF; j_gene: TRBJ1-2; v_gene: TRBV9; abundance: many; d_gene: NA
CDR3nt: TGTGCCAGCGGCACGACAGGGGGGCCGGTCGAAGAGACCCAGTACTTC; CDR3aa: CASGTTGGPVEETQYF; j_gene: TRBJ2-5; v_gene: TRBV27; abundance: many; d_gene: TRBD1
CDR3nt: TGTGCCAGCAGGGGGGACGGAAATTCACCCCTCCACTTT; CDR3aa: CASRGDGNSPLHF; j_gene: TRBJ1-6; v_gene: TRBV6-1; abundance: many; d_gene: NA
CDR3nt: TGTGCCCAGGCCAGGGGGCAAGGCGCTGAAGCTTTCTTT; CDR3aa: CAQARGQGAEAFF; j_gene: TRBJ1-1; v_gene: TRBV30; abundance: few; d_gene: TRBD1
CDR3nt: TGCGCCAGCAGCTTGGACAGGGGCCCCACCGGGGAGCTGTTTTTT; CDR3aa: CASSLDRGPTGELFF; j_gene: TRBJ2-2; v_gene: TRBV5-1; abundance: many; d_gene: TRBD1
CDR3nt: TGTGCCAGCAGCTTTAGCGGGGGCCATGATACGCAGTATTTT; CDR3aa: CASSFSGGHDTQYF; j_gene: TRBJ2-3; v_gene: TRBV7-2; abundance: many; d_gene: TRBD2
CDR3nt: TGTGCCAGCAGCTTAGCGATTTGGAGGGGGGGCCCAGGGTCGACAGATACGCAGTATTTT; CDR3aa: CASSLAIWRGGPGSTDTQYF; j_gene: TRBJ2-3; v_gene: TRBV7-8; abundance: NA; d_gene: NA
CDR3nt: TGTGCCAGCAGCCAGGACCTGACAGGTTACCAAGAGACCCAGTACTTC; CDR3aa: CASSQDLTGYQETQYF; j_gene: TRBJ2-5; v_gene: TRBV3-1; abundance: few; d_gene: NA
CDR3nt: TGTGCCAGTAGTACCTATCGGACAGAAAACTATGGCTACACCTTC; CDR3aa: CASSTYRTENYGYTF; j_gene: TRBJ1-2; v_gene: TRBV19; abundance: NA; d_gene: NA
CDR3nt: TGTGCCAGCAGTTCGGTGGAGACCCAGTACTTC; CDR3aa: CASSSVETQYF; j_gene: TRBJ2-5; v_gene: TRBV12-3/TRBV12-4; abundance: many; d_gene: NA
CDR3nt: TGCAGTGCTAGAGATTGGCGCAATCAGCCCCAGCATTTT; CDR3aa: CSARDWRNQPQHF; j_gene: TRBJ1-5; v_gene: TRBV20-1; abundance: few; d_gene: NA
CDR3nt: TGTGCCAGCAGCCGAGACAGGGGTATTGAAAAACTGTTTTTT; CDR3aa: CASSRDRGIEKLFF; j_gene: TRBJ1-4; v_gene: TRBV5-6; abundance: many; d_gene: TRBD1
CDR3nt: TGTGCCAGCAGTTACTCTCCGGGACAGAAGCAAGAGACCCAGTACTTC; CDR3aa: CASSYSPGQKQETQYF; j_gene: TRBJ2-5; v_gene: TRBV6-6; abundance: few; d_gene: TRBD1
CDR3nt: TGTGCCAGCAGCCCCGGGACGGCGGGCGGGGAGCTGTTTTTT; CDR3aa: CASSPGTAGGELFF; j_gene: TRBJ2-2; v_gene: TRBV7-6; abundance: few; d_gene: NA
CDR3nt: TGTGCCAGCAGCAATAATCATGGACAGGGCTCCTACGAGCAGTACTTC; CDR3aa: CASSNNHGQGSYEQYF; j_gene: TRBJ2-7; v_gene: TRBV21-1; abundance: many; d_gene: NA
CDR3nt: TGTGCCAGCAGCCAAGATGGCGGGGTGCTATACGGGGCCAACGTCCTGACTTTC; CDR3aa: CASSQDGGVLYGANVLTF; j_gene: TRBJ2-6; v_gene: TRBV3-1; abundance: many; d_gene: NA
CDR3nt: TGCACCAGTGTCCTTAAGGGGGGCACCGGGGAGCTGTTTTTT; CDR3aa: CTSVLKGGTGELFF; j_gene: TRBJ2-2; v_gene: TRBV20-1; abundance: many; d_gene: NA
CDR3nt: TGTGCCAGCAGCTTTCAAGCGGGGGTGGAGACCCAGTACTTC; CDR3aa: CASSFQAGVETQYF; j_gene: TRBJ2-5; v_gene: TRBV7-2; abundance: many; d_gene: TRBD2
CDR3nt: TGTGCCAGCAGTGAGGGACAGGGAGCGAACACCGGGGAGCTGTTTTTT; CDR3aa: CASSEGQGANTGELFF; j_gene: TRBJ2-2; v_gene: TRBV2; abundance: many; d_gene: TRBD1